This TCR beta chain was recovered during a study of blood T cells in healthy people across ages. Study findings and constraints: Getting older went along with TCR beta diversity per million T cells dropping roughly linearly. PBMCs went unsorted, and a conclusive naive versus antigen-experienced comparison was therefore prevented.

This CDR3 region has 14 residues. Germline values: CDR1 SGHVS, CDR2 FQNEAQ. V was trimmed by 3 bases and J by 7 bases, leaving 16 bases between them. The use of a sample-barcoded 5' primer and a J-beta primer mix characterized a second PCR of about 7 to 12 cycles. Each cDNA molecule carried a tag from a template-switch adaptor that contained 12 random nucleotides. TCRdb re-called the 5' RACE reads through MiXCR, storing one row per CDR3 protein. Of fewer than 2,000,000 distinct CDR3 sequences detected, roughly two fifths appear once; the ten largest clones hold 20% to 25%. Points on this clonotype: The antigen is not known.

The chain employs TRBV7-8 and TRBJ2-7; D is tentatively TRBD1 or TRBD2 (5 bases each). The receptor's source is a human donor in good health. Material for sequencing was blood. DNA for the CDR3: TGTGCCAGCAGCTTGCTGTCGGGGCATTATGAGCAGTACTTC. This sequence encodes CASSLLSGHYEQYF.